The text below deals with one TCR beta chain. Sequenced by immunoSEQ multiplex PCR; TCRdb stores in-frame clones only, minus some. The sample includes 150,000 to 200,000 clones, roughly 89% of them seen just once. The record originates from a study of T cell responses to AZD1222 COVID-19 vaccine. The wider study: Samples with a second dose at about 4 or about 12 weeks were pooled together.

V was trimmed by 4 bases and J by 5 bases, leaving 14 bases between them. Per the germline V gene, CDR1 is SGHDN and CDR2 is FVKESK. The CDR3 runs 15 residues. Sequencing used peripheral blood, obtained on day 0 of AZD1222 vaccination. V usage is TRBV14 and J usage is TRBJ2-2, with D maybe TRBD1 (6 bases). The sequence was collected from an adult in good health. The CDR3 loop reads CASSRQDARTGELFF. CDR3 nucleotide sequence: TGTGCCAGCAGCCGACAGGACGCGAGGACCGGGGAGCTGTTTTTT.